The 18 T cell receptor beta chains presented below share a single source sample, sequenced in a study of blood T cell repertoires in COVID-19. Using immunoSEQ multiplex PCR, the repertoire was profiled, and TCRdb retains in-frame clones only, with some absent. Among approximately 180,000 clones listed, approximately 83% were seen once. Sequencing used peripheral blood. The receptor source for this set is a man between 60 and 70 years old with acute or convalescent COVID-19.

The chain couples TRBV5-3 to TRBJ2-1, with 10 positions matching TRBD2. TRBV5-3 is noted as an ORF with a role that remains uncertain. V lost 7 bases, J lost 7 bases, and 14 bases stayed unmatched. The CDR3 spans 16 residues. CDR3 nucleotide sequence: TGTGCCAGATCCCCGGGGCTAGCGGGAGAGTGGAATGAGCAGTTCTTC. Translating it yields CARSPGLAGEWNEQFF.

Only a few counts were recorded for this clone. The chain links TRBV28 to TRBJ1-5; D remains ambiguous. Germline V gives CDR1 MDHEN, CDR2 SYDVKM. This CDR3 spans 15 amino acids. V was clipped by 6 bases and J by 1 base, with 13 bases between them. Here the CDR3 reads CASSDAGRSNQPQHF. Written as DNA, the CDR3 is TGTGCCAGCAGCGATGCGGGGAGAAGCAATCAGCCCCAGCATTTT.

The chain combines TRBV5-1 with TRBJ2-3; D gene uncertain. The ends were cut back, 4 bases at V and 2 bases at J, with 20 bases in the middle. The CDR3 contains 17 residues. CDR1 is SGHRS, CDR2 YFSETQ, per germline. The CDR3 bases are TGCGCCAGCAGCAGTAGGTTCCAGTGGCAGGCCACAGATACGCAGTATTTT. Its protein is CASSSRFQWQATDTQYF.

For the CDR3, the DNA is TGTGCCAGCAGCACTCGGACAGACTACAATGAGCAGTTCTTC. It encodes CASSTRTDYNEQFF. This rearrangement joins TRBV11-2 to TRBJ2-1; weak D call: TRBD1 (6 bases). This CDR3 contains 14 residues. Trimming took off 5 bases at V and 3 bases at J, with 11 bases between the two ends. Germline CDR1 is SGHAT and CDR2 is FQNNGV. Full variable domain (missing parts from reference TRBV11-2 and TRBJ2-1): EAGVAQSPRYKIIEKRQSVAFWCNPISGHATLYWYQQILGQGPKLLIQFQNNGVVDDSQLPKDRFSAERLKGVDSTLKIQPAKLEDSAVYLCASSTRTDYNEQFFGPGTRLTVL.

The chain combines TRBV7-9 with TRBJ1-5; no firm D call. The CDR3 has 15 amino acids. V was trimmed by 1 base and J by 0 bases, leaving 7 bases between them. Germline V lookup: CDR1 SEHNR, CDR2 FQNEAQ (reference sequence). The CDR3 here is CASSLGLSSNQPQHF. The CDR3 region has the DNA TGTGCCAGCAGCTTAGGCCTGAGTAGCAATCAGCCCCAGCATTTT.

The rearrangement uses TRBV5-1 and TRBJ1-1; tentatively, D is TRBD1 (5 bases). Per the germline V gene, CDR1 is SGHRS and CDR2 is YFSETQ. The V end lost 0 bases, the J end lost 1 base, and 10 bases lay between the germline ends. The CDR3 has 15 residues. In DNA form, the CDR3 reads TGCGCCAGCAGCTTGGGGGCAGGGTGGAACACTGAAGCTTTCTTT. Translating it yields CASSLGAGWNTEAFF.

V and J are TRBV5-1 and TRBJ2-1; 11 nucleotides agree with TRBD1. Germline CDR1 reads SGHRS; CDR2 reads YFSETQ. The CDR3 runs to 16 residues. Trimming removed 4 bases from V and 8 bases from J; junction bases left unmatched: 11. The CDR3 bases are TGCGCCAGCAGCCCTAGGACAGGGGGCGTTCAGTATGAGCAGTTCTTC. This gives the protein CASSPRTGGVQYEQFF.

This chain connects TRBV19 to TRBJ1-1; tentatively, D is TRBD1 (5 bases). Deletions cut 5 bases from V and 3 bases from J, with 16 bases between. The CDR3 totals 15 residues. The V gene's germline CDR1 is LNHDA and CDR2 SQIVND (reference sequence). CDR3 sequence reads: CASSQLGGGHTEAFF. DNA for the CDR3: TGTGCCAGTAGTCAACTTGGGGGAGGGCACACTGAAGCTTTCTTT.

This clone was observed a handful of times. The chain has TRBV5-6 and TRBJ2-7, with D possibly matching TRBD1 (6 bases). V dropped 1 base and J dropped 4 bases, with 12 bases sitting between them. CDR1 and CDR2 (germline): SGHDT, YYEEEE. This CDR3 is 14 amino acids long. CDR3 loop: CASSLMGQRYEQYF. In DNA form, the CDR3 reads TGTGCCAGCAGCTTGATGGGACAACGATACGAGCAGTACTTC.

This clone has a single count. The chain links TRBV6-6 to TRBJ2-7; tentatively, D is TRBD1 (5 bases). Looked up from germline, CDR1 is MNHNY and CDR2 is SVGAGI (reference sequence). CDR3 size: 15 residues. V lost 0 bases and J 0 bases, leaving 9 bases between the germline ends. The CDR3 DNA sequence: TGTGCCAGCAGTTACTCCGAGACAGTCTCCTACGAGCAGTACTTC. Its translation is CASSYSETVSYEQYF.

This sequence joins TRBV10-3 and TRBJ2-1; D perhaps matches TRBD2 (6 bases). This CDR3 is 11 amino acids long. Germline V CDR1 and CDR2: ENHRY, SYGVKD. The V end lost 10 bases, the J end lost 9 bases, and 13 bases lay between the germline ends. The CDR3 sequence is CATSGDIEQFF. The CDR3 DNA is TGTGCCACGTCGGGAGACATTGAGCAGTTCTTC.

This clone came up once. This chain joins TRBV5-4 and TRBJ2-2; perhaps TRBD2 as D (8 bases). Per the germline V gene, CDR1 is SGHNT and CDR2 is YYREEE (reference sequence). CDR3 size: 16 residues. V gave up 5 bases and J gave up 4 bases, with 18 bases separating them. CDR3 sequence (DNA): TGTGCCAGCAGACCGGGAGGGACAGCCCTCACCGGGGAGCTGTTTTTT. Translation gives CASRPGGTALTGELFF.

The chain is built from TRBV9 and TRBJ2-1; 12 nucleotides agree with TRBD2. The CDR3 spans 20 residues. In germline, CDR1 is SGDLS, CDR2 YYNGEE. V lost 3 bases to trimming and J lost 0 bases; unmatched junction nucleotides: 13. Here the CDR3 DNA reads TGTGCCAGCAGCGCAGGGTTGGGGACTAGCGGGTTAAGCTCCTACAATGAGCAGTTCTTC. Its translation: CASSAGLGTSGLSSYNEQFF.

The chain has TRBV9 and TRBJ2-4; 14 bases fit TRBD2. Trimming took 3 bases from V and 9 from J; bases not matched to a gene: 5. Germline V gene lookup returns CDR1 SGDLS and CDR2 YYNGEE. This CDR3 contains 15 residues. In DNA form, the CDR3 reads TGTGCCAGCAGCGAGGGACTAGCGGGAGTTGGCATTCAGTACTTC. Translating gives CASSEGLAGVGIQYF.

This clone was detected only once. V is TRBV28 and J is TRBJ2-2; weak D call: TRBD1 (5 bases). Germline V gene lookup returns CDR1 MDHEN and CDR2 SYDVKM. Trimming took off 5 bases at V and 5 bases at J, with 12 bases between the two ends. This CDR3 is 14 amino acids long. As DNA, the CDR3 is TGTGCCAGCAGTCGCAGGGATTGGACCGGGGAGCTGTTTTTT. Residues: CASSRRDWTGELFF.

In regard to this clone: A much more abundant neighbour one base away suggests this may be a read error. This chain uses TRBV3-1 (or the pseudogene TRBV3-2) with TRBJ2-2, with 12 bases identical to TRBD2. V lost 6 bases and J lost 6; bases outside the gene matches: 2. The CDR3 length is 14 residues. Germline V CDR1 and CDR2: LGHDT, YNNKEL (reference sequence). The CDR3, as DNA: TGTGCCAGCAGGACTAGCGGGAGCGCCGGGGAGCTGTTTTTT. Protein product: CASRTSGSAGELFF.

V gene TRBV3-1 (or the pseudogene TRBV3-2) combines with J gene TRBJ1-2; D is ambiguous. The germline V gene encodes CDR1 LGHDT and CDR2 YNNKEL (reference sequence). With 9 bases removed from V and 0 bases from J, the gap between germline ends came to 11 bases. The CDR3 consists of 13 residues. The CDR3 loop reads CASGGRTNYGYTF. The CDR3 DNA reads TGTGCCAGTGGAGGGCGAACTAACTATGGCTACACCTTC.

V and J are TRBV6-6 and TRBJ2-5; weak D call: TRBD1 (7 bases). Deletions cut 5 bases from V and 4 bases from J, with 17 bases between. The germline CDR1 and CDR2 sequences are MNHNY and SVGAGI (reference sequence). This CDR3 has 15 residues. DNA of the CDR3: TGTGCCAGCAGTCTAAACCGACAGGGAGGAGAGACCCAGTACTTC. Its protein is CASSLNRQGGETQYF.